This record concerns one TCR beta chain sequence. Its antigen remains unknown. TRB rearrangements spanning V, D and J were amplified using mixed TRB-A/B primers. TCRdb ran MiXCR on the multiplex PCR reads and lists one entry per CDR3 protein. The sample shows more than 9,000 distinct CDR3 sequences, approximately 30% of them seen only once. TCR beta rearrangements were amplified from peripheral blood genomic DNA. The entry originates in a study of T cell repertoires in aging, cancer and after chemotherapy. As for the study in general: Six age groups, ranging from 30 or younger to 70 or older, included the donors. Roughly 9.1 million TCR reads were in the whole dataset. Findings and caveats of the study: Compared with age-matched healthy donors, untreated hematological or solid cancer patients showed higher blood TCR clonality. Loss of evenness, beyond lost richness, contributed to age-related TCR diversity decline in cancer patients.

Trimming cost V 9 bases and J 8 bases, with 16 bases left between them. Germline values: CDR1 MNHNS, CDR2 SASEGT. This CDR3 comprises 13 residues. The chain recombines TRBV6-1 with TRBJ1-4; a weak D match, TRBD1 (6 bases). This sequence originates from a human donor in good health. Sequencing was done on a sample of blood. The CDR3 coding sequence is TGTGCCAGTAGACAGGCCGGACGAGAAAAACTGTTTTTT. This sequence encodes CASRQAGREKLFF.